This T cell receptor beta chain was documented in a study of shared clonotypes between healthy human individuals. Study context: Aged 18 to 49, the donors were a couple of women and three men.

Sequencing used immunoSEQ multiplex PCR; TCRdb keeps in-frame clones, though not all of them. This table holds around 1,100,000 clones, roughly 77% found once. Negatively enriched CD4+ T cells were divided by CD45RA into naive and memory. Germline V gene data show CDR1 as SGDLS and CDR2 as YYNGEE. The junction had 3 bases not matched to a gene; V was cut back by 4 bases and J by 0 bases. CDR3 length: 16 amino acids. In this sample, this clone turned up many times. The chain carries TRBV9 and TRBJ2-1, with 11 bases matching TRBD2. This clonotype was sampled from a man aged 18 to 30 in good health. Some clones in this sample may be carry-over from other donors' samples. What was sequenced was memory CD4+ T cells from PBMCs. Described subset: CD45RA-negative fraction. DNA of the CDR3: TGTGCCAGCAGCCTGACTAGCGGGACCTCCTACAATGAGCAGTTCTTC. The encoded protein is CASSLTSGTSYNEQFF.